This entry concerns a single T cell receptor (beta chain). This entry is derived from a study of blood T cell repertoires in COVID-19. At the level of the study: Acute and convalescent COVID-19 samples came from the United States, Italy and Spain. PBMCs, B-cell-depleted T cells, or T cells provided the cDNA or gDNA that made up the material.

Original methodology: Estimation of nucleated cell counts relied on the amplification of reference gene primers. Libraries were prepared by immunoSEQ multiplex PCR; TCRdb keeps only in-frame clonotypes and omits some of them. The V and J calls and the clone size are those of that table, but D and trimming were determined from the DNA. The sample records fewer than 500,000 clones, around 89% being singletons. Sequenced input: peripheral blood. This clonotype originated in a woman under 40 with acute or convalescent COVID-19.

This chain's CDR3 is CASSPLAGATYNEQFF. Written as DNA, the CDR3 is TGTGCCAGCAGCCCTTTAGCGGGGGCCACATACAATGAGCAGTTCTTC. The chain has TRBV7-9 and TRBJ2-1, with 9 positions matching TRBD2. CDR1 SEHNR and CDR2 FQNEAQ come from the germline V gene (reference sequence). The trim removed 5 bases at V and 4 bases at J, leaving 9 bases unmatched. CDR3 length: 16 residues.